This T cell receptor (beta chain) was sequenced during a study of T-cell memory formation after mild COVID-19 (dated by TCRdb to 2020 to 2023). In the study overall: Most TCR sequence clusters were specific to one of the two donors. In a couple of donors, T-cell clones that expanded and contracted after mild COVID-19 were followed by sequencing TCRalpha and TCRbeta repertoires longitudinally. Two young, previously healthy adult volunteers, one female and one male, were included in the cohort.

Ficoll-Paque density gradient centrifugation was used to isolate PBMCs. Sequencing used an Illumina NovaSeq 6000. cDNA libraries for TCRalpha and TCRbeta were prepared by 5'RACE using constant-segment primers, with sample barcodes and unique molecular identifiers added. Trizol reagent was used to extract RNA from every sample. Amplification of the libraries took two PCR steps, and the second step added a second sample barcode plus Illumina TruSeq adapters. Sequencing of libraries was performed on an Illumina NovaSeq with 2 x 150 bp paired-end reads. As for the original processing: The reads were demultiplexed and collapsed into UMI-guided consensus sequences using migec v1.2.7. Using mixcr v2.1.11, UMI consensuses were aligned to TRA and TRB V and J templates and then assembled into clonotypes. A clonotype was counted as expanded or contracted only when both edgeR and NoisET called the clonotype significant, with the noise models trained on biological replicates. For edgeR calls, the cutoffs were a false discovery rate-adjusted p below 0.01 and a log2 fold-change threshold of 1. As an exploratory analysis of dynamics, PCA with hierarchical clustering was applied to max-normalized trajectories of the 1000 most abundant clonotypes. The CD4 or CD8 phenotype of responding clones was assigned using the separately sequenced CD4+ and CD8+ repertoires. TCRdb ran its own pipeline on the public reads, namely fastp trimming at Q25 and MiXCR clone calling, and kept in-frame beta chains. Each entry merges the rows of one CDR3 protein and shows their most common DNA and genes. The V and J calls were not made by the authors but by TCRdb's processing. Counted in this sample were roughly 62,000 distinct CDR3 sequences; over 8.5% of them appeared once. The ten largest clones represent around 1.2% of the sample.

CDR1 and CDR2, looked up from the germline V gene (reference sequence), are DFQATT and SNEGSKA. The V end gives up 6 bases and the J end 4 bases, leaving 3 bases in the junction not matched to a gene. The CDR3 numbers 12 residues from cysteine through phenylalanine. Only the CDR3 DNA stays, 36 bases, in frame from base 1. Concerning this clonotype: Its cognate antigen has yet to be identified. No clone much larger than this one lies a single base away; base qualities are absent.

Study-level results and caveats: The detection of some responding clones in pre-infection memory suggests that pre-existing cross-reactive memory T cells joined the SARS-CoV-2 response. From day 15 to 85, contracting clones showed balanced CD4/CD8 phenotypes, whereas a second wave of clones that expanded from day 15 to 37 leaned towards CD4+. SARS-CoV-2 specificity was not confirmed for the second-wave clones peaking on day 37. The study included only a couple of mild cases, and larger cohorts that include severe cases with pre-infection samples were judged to be necessary. Contracting CD4+ clones turned up mainly in the CM and EM memory subsets, whereas EMRA was where CD8+ clones were enriched.

Input material: PBMCs or a T cell subset sorted from them (not recorded which). The TCR comes from a young man who had mild COVID-19 (a few samples of this study predate the infection). The sample titles of this study are shuffled in the database, so cell type and time point are left out; the donor was told from shared clones. The V and J genes are TRBV20-1 and TRBJ1-2, with TRBD1 identical over 9 junction bases. The bases read TGCAGTGCGGGACAGGGAGTCTATGGCTACACCTTC. This gives the protein CSAGQGVYGYTF.